The entry below gives a single T cell receptor beta chain sequence along with its context. Its antigen remains unidentified. 13 Jbeta primers and 60 Vbeta primers were used for the PCR. Clones were sequenced by immunoSEQ multiplex PCR, and TCRdb holds only the in-frame ones, with some missing. Of around 140,000 clones listed, more than 75% are singletons. This sample was taken from a study of cytomegalovirus exposure and HLA in healthy donors. The study, taken as a whole, reports: TCR beta sequences reportedly predicted most subjects' HLA-A and HLA-B alleles accurately. Reports indicated that the classifier achieved high specificity and sensitivity in diagnosing cytomegalovirus status. One cluster of highly shared sequence variants probably arose as a sequencing artifact.

Sequencing was carried out using PBMCs. The clonotype was recovered from a male donor in good health and CMV-seronegative.

Written as DNA, the CDR3 is TGTGCCAGCAGCGTATCGGGGGGCGGCTACACCTTC. Amino acid sequence: CASSVSGGGYTF. The rearrangement links TRBV9 to TRBJ1-2; D may be TRBD1 (6 bases). Germline V gives CDR1 SGDLS, CDR2 YYNGEE. V lost 1 base, J lost 8 bases, and 9 bases lay in between. The CDR3 loop spans 12 amino acids.